A selection of T cell receptor beta chains follows, all from one sample in a study of memory CD4+ T cells and cytomegalovirus serostatus. Data came from immunoSEQ multiplex PCR; TCRdb stores just in-frame clones and leaves some out. The table shows about 75,000 clones, with roughly 78% occurring only once. Sequences were obtained from memory CD4+ T cells from blood. The origin of the receptors is an adult in good health and CMV-seropositive. CDR3s include the opening cysteine and the closing phenylalanine or tryptophan. The D gene is left open where the match is weak. For some rows the clone size is stated as once, few or many, or as a class when expanded; others skip it.

J gene: TRBJ1-2; clone size: NA; D gene: NA; V gene: TRBV20-1; CDR3 DNA: TGCAGTACTTCTAGGAACTATGGCTACACCTTC; CDR3 protein: CSTSRNYGYTF
J gene: TRBJ1-2; clone size: few; D gene: TRBD1; V gene: TRBV10-3; CDR3 DNA: TGTGCCATCAGGGACAGGGAGGCTAACTATGGCTACACCTTC; CDR3 protein: CAIRDREANYGYTF
J gene: TRBJ1-5; clone size: NA; D gene: TRBD1; V gene: TRBV7-7; CDR3 DNA: TGTGCCAGCAGCTCCAGGGGGGAGCCACGGTCTCGGCCCCAGCATTTT; CDR3 protein: CASSSRGEPRSRPQHF
J gene: TRBJ2-1; clone size: NA; D gene: TRBD2; V gene: TRBV2; CDR3 DNA: TGTGCCAGCGGGGAGGGGAGAGTCGATGAGCAGTTCTTC; CDR3 protein: CASGEGRVDEQFF
J gene: TRBJ2-2; clone size: NA; D gene: TRBD2; V gene: TRBV14; CDR3 DNA: TGTGCCAGCAGCCCGACTAGCAGTAGTACCGGGGAGCTGTTTTTT; CDR3 protein: CASSPTSSSTGELFF
J gene: TRBJ2-3; clone size: NA; D gene: TRBD2; V gene: TRBV5-5; CDR3 DNA: TGTGCCAGCAGCTCCACGCGAGCGGGGGGGATAGATACGCAGTATTTT; CDR3 protein: CASSSTRAGGIDTQYF
J gene: TRBJ1-1; clone size: NA; D gene: NA; V gene: TRBV28; CDR3 DNA: TGTGCCAGCAGCCTAACAAGGGACACTGAAGCTTTCTTT; CDR3 protein: CASSLTRDTEAFF
J gene: TRBJ1-2; clone size: NA; D gene: NA; V gene: TRBV28; CDR3 DNA: TGTGCCAGCAGCCACGCGGAGAGAGACCCCCGCTATGGCTACACCTTC; CDR3 protein: CASSHAERDPRYGYTF
J gene: TRBJ1-2; clone size: NA; D gene: TRBD1; V gene: TRBV30; CDR3 DNA: TGTGCCTGGAGTGTACGGTCACAGGGGGCTGGCTACACCTTC; CDR3 protein: CAWSVRSQGAGYTF
J gene: TRBJ2-3; clone size: few; D gene: NA; V gene: TRBV5-1; CDR3 DNA: TGCGCCAGCAGCTTGGAAGGCAGAAGAGGGGATACGCAGTATTTT; CDR3 protein: CASSLEGRRGDTQYF
J gene: TRBJ1-2; clone size: NA; D gene: NA; V gene: TRBV18; CDR3 DNA: TGTGCCAGCTCACCGGGCGGCGTCTATGGCTACACCTTC; CDR3 protein: CASSPGGVYGYTF
J gene: TRBJ2-3; clone size: medium-sized; D gene: NA; V gene: TRBV6-1; CDR3 DNA: TGTGCCAGCAGCCTGGACTCGGGAACCTTAGATACGCAGTATTTT; CDR3 protein: CASSLDSGTLDTQYF
J gene: TRBJ2-1; clone size: NA; D gene: NA; V gene: TRBV2; CDR3 DNA: TGTGCCAGCAGTGATGAAGGGTCCAATGAGCAGTTCTTC; CDR3 protein: CASSDEGSNEQFF
J gene: TRBJ1-3; clone size: NA; D gene: TRBD1; V gene: TRBV19; CDR3 DNA: TGTGCCAGTAGCACAAGGACAGGGAGAAACACCATATATTTT; CDR3 protein: CASSTRTGRNTIYF
J gene: TRBJ2-1; clone size: NA; D gene: TRBD1; V gene: TRBV6-6; CDR3 DNA: TGTGCCAGCAGGGACCCCGGGACAGGGGGCGGAGAGCAGTTCTTC; CDR3 protein: CASRDPGTGGGEQFF
J gene: TRBJ1-2; clone size: NA; D gene: NA; V gene: TRBV10-3; CDR3 DNA: TGTGCCATCAGTGCGGGGGGTGGCGATGGCTACACCTTC; CDR3 protein: CAISAGGGDGYTF
J gene: TRBJ1-2; clone size: NA; D gene: NA; V gene: TRBV11-3; CDR3 DNA: TGTGCCAGCAGCTCCACCCGGCAAGCTAACTATGGCTACACCTTC; CDR3 protein: CASSSTRQANYGYTF
J gene: TRBJ1-4; clone size: NA; D gene: TRBD1; V gene: TRBV27; CDR3 DNA: TGTGCCAGCAGTCCCTTGGACAGGGCTGGGGAAAAACTGTTTTTT; CDR3 protein: CASSPLDRAGEKLFF
J gene: TRBJ2-2; clone size: NA; D gene: TRBD2; V gene: TRBV18; CDR3 DNA: TGTGCCAGCTCGCCTCCCAGCGGGGATTTCGGGGAGCTGTTTTTT; CDR3 protein: CASSPPSGDFGELFF
J gene: TRBJ2-1; clone size: few; D gene: TRBD1; V gene: TRBV19; CDR3 DNA: TGTGCCAGTAGAGCTCTCGGCCGAGGACAGGGTCATAGTGAGCAGTTCTTC; CDR3 protein: CASRALGRGQGHSEQFF
J gene: TRBJ2-7; clone size: NA; D gene: NA; V gene: TRBV7-9; CDR3 DNA: TGTGCCAGCAGCTTAGCCGGGGGAGCCAGGGGCGAGCAGTACTTC; CDR3 protein: CASSLAGGARGEQYF
J gene: TRBJ1-2; clone size: NA; D gene: NA; V gene: TRBV27; CDR3 DNA: TGTGCCAGCAGCCGCGGGGAGGTCTATGGCTACACCTTC; CDR3 protein: CASSRGEVYGYTF
J gene: TRBJ2-2; clone size: NA; D gene: TRBD2; V gene: TRBV28; CDR3 DNA: TGTGCCAGCAGTTTATATCGGAATAGCGGGGTGCCCGGGGAGCTGTTTTTT; CDR3 protein: CASSLYRNSGVPGELFF
J gene: TRBJ1-2; clone size: NA; D gene: TRBD1; V gene: TRBV9; CDR3 DNA: TGTGCCAGCAGCGCCTCCGGGACAGGGGGTCCCTATGGCTACACCTTC; CDR3 protein: CASSASGTGGPYGYTF
J gene: TRBJ1-3; clone size: NA; D gene: TRBD1; V gene: TRBV18; CDR3 DNA: TGTGCCAGCTCACAGACTTATCAGGGGGCGCCTGGAAACACCATATATTTT; CDR3 protein: CASSQTYQGAPGNTIYF
J gene: TRBJ1-2; clone size: NA; D gene: NA; V gene: TRBV19; CDR3 DNA: TGTGCCAGTAGTATCGGGGCCGATGGGGCTAACTATGGCTACACCTTC; CDR3 protein: CASSIGADGANYGYTF